This T cell receptor beta chain emerged from a study of cytomegalovirus exposure and HLA in healthy donors. Though probably carrying unrecorded immune exposures, donors were nominally healthy at sampling. Germline V gene lookup returns CDR1 SGHAT and CDR2 FQNNGV. This CDR3 contains 13 residues. V gave up 3 bases and J gave up 0 bases, with 5 bases separating them. Findings and caveats of the study: The authors reported that TCR beta sequences could predict HLA-A and HLA-B alleles. These predictions were accurate for most subjects in the first cohort. Analyzed later, association rates of TCRs varied across HLA loci, with DRB1 most and HLA-C fewest.

Primers included in the PCR were 60 Vbeta and 13 Jbeta primers. Profiling relied on immunoSEQ multiplex PCR, and the TCRdb table lists in-frame clones only, not all of them. The profile covers under 250,000 clones, with around 79% appearing a single time and about 1.7% taken by the ten largest. A word on this clone: As yet, its antigen is unknown.

The chain combines TRBV11-2 with TRBJ1-1; D unresolved. The TCR originated in a male donor in good health and CMV-seronegative. Source material: PBMCs. The CDR3 bases are TGTGCCAGCAGCTTGACAATGAACACTGAAGCTTTCTTT. Its protein is CASSLTMNTEAFF.